This entry lists 14 T cell receptor beta chains sequenced from one sample in a study of blood T cell repertoires in COVID-19 (dated by TCRdb to 2020 to 2021). Library construction relied on the immunoSEQ multiplex PCR assay. Not all clones reach the TCRdb copy of this immuneACCESS table, which keeps in-frame sequences only. Checked studies attribute under half of the gap to unresolved V genes and leave the rest unexplained. The sample table holds roughly 120,000 clones, of which around 80% were seen once. 7.5% of the sample rests with the top ten. Sequenced sample: peripheral blood. These receptors originate from a man aged 70 or older with active or convalescent COVID-19.

V is TRBV9 and J is TRBJ1-3; no clear D gene. This CDR3 has 16 amino acids. Germline V lookup: CDR1 SGDLS, CDR2 YYNGEE. With 0 bases removed from V and 0 bases from J, the gap between germline ends came to 10 bases. DNA of the CDR3: TGTGCCAGCAGCGTAGGTCACTCTGCCTCTGGAAACACCATATATTTT. Amino acid sequence: CASSVGHSASGNTIYF.

The chain uses TRBV5-1 and TRBJ1-6; 10 nucleotides agree with TRBD1. CDR1 SGHRS and CDR2 YFSETQ come from the germline V gene. V trimming: 7 bases; J trimming: 7 bases; junction bases outside the gene matches: 5. The CDR3 consists of 14 residues. The CDR3 spells CASGPGQGNSPLHF. The DNA of the CDR3 is TGCGCCAGCGGGCCGGGACAGGGGAATTCACCCCTCCACTTT.

The gene calls are TRBV7-8 and TRBJ1-5, with TRBD1 matching over 9 bases. V was clipped by 5 bases and J by 3 bases; unmatched bases: 5. The CDR3 totals 15 residues. Germline lookup yields CDR1 SGHVS and CDR2 FQNEAQ. The CDR3: CASSTQGAANQPQHF. DNA for the CDR3: TGTGCCAGCAGCACACAGGGGGCGGCCAATCAGCCCCAGCATTTT. The full variable domain, its missing parts supplied by reference TRBV7-8 and TRBJ1-5, is GAGVSQSPRYKVAKRGQDVALRCDPISGHVSLFWYQQALGQGPEFLTYFQNEAQLDKSGLPSDRFFAERPEGSVSTLKIQRTQQEDSAVYLCASSTQGAANQPQHFGDGTRLSIL.

The chain has TRBV12-3 or TRBV12-4 and TRBJ1-2, with D perhaps TRBD1 (6 bases). The length of the CDR3 is 13 residues. The V and J ends lost 3 bases and 8 bases respectively, with 13 bases between them. CDR3 nucleotides: TGTGCCAGCAGTTTCGGCCAGAGGGGGGGCTACACCTTC. Translated: CASSFGQRGGYTF.

CDR3: CASSFGQDNEKLFF. CDR3 in DNA: TGTGCCAGTAGTTTCGGACAGGATAATGAAAAACTGTTTTTT. This chain connects TRBV19 to TRBJ1-4; 7 positions match TRBD1. Germline V CDR1 and CDR2: LNHDA, SQIVND (reference sequence). Germline trimming cut 5 bases from V and 4 bases from J; bases unmatched to any gene: 4. The CDR3 has 14 amino acids.

This clone occurred a few times. The J gene is TRBJ1-2, the V gene TRBV29-1, with D uncertain. Trimming left V 6 bases short and J 6 bases short, with 14 bases between. This CDR3 comprises 12 residues. Germline values: CDR1 SQVTM, CDR2 ANQGSEA. The CDR3 spells CSVIDPRDGYTF. The CDR3 DNA follows: TGCAGCGTAATCGACCCCCGGGATGGCTACACCTTC. The full variable domain, in which reference TRBV29-1 and TRBJ1-2 provide the parts outside the CDR3, is SAVISQKPSRDICQRGTSLTIQCQVDSQVTMMFWYRQQPGQSLTLIATANQGSEATYESGFVIDKFPISRPNLTFSTLTVSNMSPEDSSIYLCSVIDPRDGYTFGSGTRLTVV.

This clone turned up a few times. The chain joins TRBV15 to TRBJ1-6, with TRBD1 matching 9 bases. The CDR3 covers 15 residues. V lost 9 bases, J lost 9 bases, and 12 bases stayed unmatched. Germline lookup yields CDR1 LNHNV and CDR2 YYDKDF (reference sequence). CDR3 in amino acids: CATSDLQGAGSPLHF. The DNA of the CDR3 is TGTGCCACGAGCGATCTACAGGGGGCAGGTTCACCCCTCCACTTT.

The chain couples TRBV4-3 to TRBJ2-7; TRBD2 might be the D (5 bases). The CDR3 covers 14 residues. V was shortened by 0 bases and J by 3 bases, with 9 bases between the two germline ends. Germline loops: CDR1 LGHNA, CDR2 YSLEER. CDR3 nucleotide sequence: TGCGCCAGCAGCCAAGATTATGGACTCTACGAGCAGTACTTC. Its translation is CASSQDYGLYEQYF.

This clone was picked up a small number of times. The chain couples TRBV11-2 to TRBJ2-1; 8 nucleotides align to TRBD2. From germline, CDR1 is SGHAT and CDR2 FQNNGV. The CDR3 extends over 15 amino acids. With V trimmed by 3 bases and J by 5 bases, 6 bases remained unmatched. Here the CDR3 reads CASSFRTSGNNEQFF. The CDR3 region has the DNA TGTGCCAGCAGCTTTAGAACTAGCGGAAACAATGAGCAGTTCTTC.

This sequence joins TRBV7-2 and TRBJ2-4; D might be TRBD1 (7 bases). This CDR3 has 14 amino acids. From germline, CDR1 is SGHTA and CDR2 FQGNSA. V lost 5 bases and J 6 bases, leaving 14 bases between the germline ends. The CDR3 loop reads CASSPGGGPNIQYF. CDR3 nucleotide sequence: TGTGCCAGCAGCCCAGGAGGGGGCCCAAACATTCAGTACTTC.

This clone showed up just a few times. The rearrangement uses TRBV5-6 and TRBJ1-1; no reliable D call. Germline V CDR1 and CDR2: SGHDT, YYEEEE. The CDR3 totals 12 residues. Trimming cost V 2 bases and J 10 bases, with 12 bases left between them. This chain's CDR3 is CASSFSRRGAFF. CDR3 nucleotides: TGTGCCAGCAGCTTCTCGAGGCGAGGAGCTTTCTTT.

The gene calls are TRBV7-2 and TRBJ1-2; D unresolved. V dropped 3 bases and J dropped 7 bases, with 12 bases sitting between them. The CDR3 length is 13 residues. Germline V gene lookup returns CDR1 SGHTA and CDR2 FQGNSA. The CDR3 DNA is TGTGCCAGCAGCTTGACATCGTCTGGTGGCTACACCTTC. Translation: CASSLTSSGGYTF.

This sequence joins TRBV24-1 and TRBJ1-2; 7 bases align to TRBD1. V lost 10 bases and J lost 2; bases outside the gene matches: 12. Germline V gene lookup returns CDR1 KGHDR and CDR2 SFDVKD. CDR3 size: 15 residues. The CDR3 region has the DNA TGTGCCACGTGGGACAGCGCACATTCCAACTATGGCTACACCTTC. Its translation: CATWDSAHSNYGYTF.

J is TRBJ1-6 and V is TRBV2; D is unclear. V lost 0 bases and J 6 bases, leaving 9 bases between the germline ends. The CDR3 is made up of 15 amino acids. CDR1 is SNHLY, CDR2 FYNNEI, per germline. DNA for the CDR3: TGTGCCAGCAGTGAAGCGCGGCAGCTTAATTCACCCCTCCACTTT. It encodes CASSEARQLNSPLHF.